This is a list of T cell receptor beta chains from one sample in a study of cytomegalovirus exposure and HLA in healthy donors. Using immunoSEQ multiplex PCR, the repertoire was profiled, and TCRdb retains in-frame clones only, with some absent. The sample includes 120,000 or so clones, about 90% of them seen just once. Sequencing was done on a sample of PBMCs. The receptor source for this set is a woman between 18 and 29 years old in good health and CMV-seronegative. Each CDR3 is given with its conserved first and last residue. The D gene is left open where the match is weak. Rows may omit the clone size; those that give it use once, few, many or a size class.

d_call: TRBD1; j_call: TRBJ2-7; v_call: TRBV2; clone_size: .; cdr3_nt: TGTGCCAGCAGTGGCGACAGGGGGCGGATCGAGCAGTACTTC; cdr3_aa: CASSGDRGRIEQYF
d_call: .; j_call: TRBJ1-2; v_call: TRBV6-5; clone_size: once; cdr3_nt: TGTGCCAGCAGCCCGGCTATGAGGAACTATGGCTACACCTTC; cdr3_aa: CASSPAMRNYGYTF
d_call: .; j_call: TRBJ1-1; v_call: TRBV20-1; clone_size: .; cdr3_nt: TGCAGCGAGCATGGGAGCACTGAAGCTTTCTTT; cdr3_aa: CSEHGSTEAFF
d_call: .; j_call: TRBJ2-1; v_call: TRBV18; clone_size: .; cdr3_nt: TGTGCCAGCTCACCTCAACCCGCAGGCTTAGCCTACAATGAGCAGTTCTTC; cdr3_aa: CASSPQPAGLAYNEQFF
d_call: TRBD1; j_call: TRBJ2-2; v_call: TRBV19; clone_size: .; cdr3_nt: TGTGCCAGTAGTATAGAGGGGACAGGGAACACCGGGGAGCTGTTTTTT; cdr3_aa: CASSIEGTGNTGELFF
d_call: TRBD1; j_call: TRBJ2-7; v_call: TRBV30; clone_size: .; cdr3_nt: TGTGCCTGGAGTATAACCGGGACAGGGGCCCACGAGCAGTACTTC; cdr3_aa: CAWSITGTGAHEQYF
d_call: .; j_call: TRBJ2-2; v_call: TRBV9; clone_size: .; cdr3_nt: TGTGCCAGCAGCGTAGATGTCCAAACAGAACACCGGGAGCTGTTTTTT; cdr3_aa: CASSVDVQTEHRELFF
d_call: TRBD1; j_call: TRBJ1-2; v_call: TRBV9; clone_size: .; cdr3_nt: TGTGCCAGCAGCGGGACAGGCCCTGGCTATGGCTACACCTTC; cdr3_aa: CASSGTGPGYGYTF
d_call: TRBD1; j_call: TRBJ1-1; v_call: TRBV9; clone_size: .; cdr3_nt: TGTGCCAGCAGCGTAGGGACAGGGAGGAACACTGAAGCTTTCTTT; cdr3_aa: CASSVGTGRNTEAFF
d_call: TRBD2; j_call: TRBJ2-3; v_call: TRBV7-3; clone_size: .; cdr3_nt: TGTGCCAGCGCCAGCGGGAGTTCAGATACGCAGTATTTT; cdr3_aa: CASASGSSDTQYF
d_call: .; j_call: TRBJ1-5; v_call: TRBV2; clone_size: .; cdr3_nt: TGTGCCAGCAGTGAACACGGGCCGGGGGGGCAACAGCCCCAGCATTTT; cdr3_aa: CASSEHGPGGQQPQHF
d_call: .; j_call: TRBJ1-2; v_call: TRBV4-2; clone_size: .; cdr3_nt: TGTGCCAGCAGCCAAGGTGGTAAGAGGTATGGCTACACCTTC; cdr3_aa: CASSQGGKRYGYTF
d_call: .; j_call: TRBJ2-2; v_call: TRBV11-3; clone_size: .; cdr3_nt: TGTGCCAGCAGCTTAGGAGGGCCCACCGGGGAGCTGTTTTTT; cdr3_aa: CASSLGGPTGELFF
d_call: .; j_call: TRBJ2-3; v_call: TRBV18; clone_size: few; cdr3_nt: TGTGCCAGCTCACTTGGGAGTAGCACAGATACGCAGTATTTT; cdr3_aa: CASSLGSSTDTQYF
d_call: .; j_call: TRBJ2-2; v_call: TRBV11-1; clone_size: .; cdr3_nt: TGTGCCAGCAGCCTACGAACGAACACCGGGGAGCTGTTTTTT; cdr3_aa: CASSLRTNTGELFF
d_call: TRBD2; j_call: TRBJ2-5; v_call: TRBV27; clone_size: .; cdr3_nt: TGTGCCAGCAGATCGACTAGCGGGACACAAGAGACCCAGTACTTC; cdr3_aa: CASRSTSGTQETQYF
d_call: .; j_call: TRBJ2-1; v_call: TRBV11-2; clone_size: .; cdr3_nt: TGTGCCAGCAGCTTATTCAGATACAATGAGCAGTTCTTC; cdr3_aa: CASSLFRYNEQFF
d_call: TRBD1; j_call: TRBJ1-4; v_call: TRBV4-1; clone_size: .; cdr3_nt: TGCGCCAGCAGCCAAGACAGGATTTGGGGACAGAGTAATGAAAAACTGTTTTTT; cdr3_aa: CASSQDRIWGQSNEKLFF
d_call: .; j_call: TRBJ2-3; v_call: TRBV21-1; clone_size: .; cdr3_nt: TGTGCCAGCAGCAGAAGTGGGGGGGCCACAGATACGCAGTATTTT; cdr3_aa: CASSRSGGATDTQYF
d_call: .; j_call: TRBJ1-2; v_call: TRBV5-1; clone_size: few; cdr3_nt: TGCGCCAGCAGCTTGGGAGAACCCAACTATGGCTACACCTTC; cdr3_aa: CASSLGEPNYGYTF
d_call: TRBD1; j_call: TRBJ1-6; v_call: TRBV2; clone_size: .; cdr3_nt: TGTGCCAGCAGAGACCTGACAGGGGGTCTAAATTCACCCCTCCACTTT; cdr3_aa: CASRDLTGGLNSPLHF
d_call: TRBD1; j_call: TRBJ2-5; v_call: TRBV6-5; clone_size: .; cdr3_nt: TGTGCCAGCAGTTATGTGGGAACAGGGGCCCAAGAGACCCAGTACTTC; cdr3_aa: CASSYVGTGAQETQYF
d_call: TRBD1; j_call: TRBJ2-7; v_call: TRBV5-5; clone_size: .; cdr3_nt: TGTGCCAGCAGCTCCCGGGACAGGGGAACCTACGAGCAGTACTTC; cdr3_aa: CASSSRDRGTYEQYF
d_call: .; j_call: TRBJ1-1; v_call: TRBV7-9; clone_size: .; cdr3_nt: TGTGCCAGCAGCTTCAGGGAGAACACTGAAGCTTTCTTT; cdr3_aa: CASSFRENTEAFF
d_call: .; j_call: TRBJ2-7; v_call: TRBV19; clone_size: .; cdr3_nt: TGTGCCAGTAGCGGGAGTGGTGAGCAGTACTTC; cdr3_aa: CASSGSGEQYF
d_call: .; j_call: TRBJ1-5; v_call: TRBV9; clone_size: .; cdr3_nt: TGTGCCAGAAGACAGAGCAATCAGCCCCAGCATTTT; cdr3_aa: CARRQSNQPQHF
d_call: .; j_call: TRBJ2-3; v_call: TRBV15; clone_size: .; cdr3_nt: TGTGCCACCAGCAGAGGGGTAGGGGGTCCCTCCGATACGCAGTATTTT; cdr3_aa: CATSRGVGGPSDTQYF
d_call: TRBD1; j_call: TRBJ1-2; v_call: TRBV29-1; clone_size: .; cdr3_nt: TGCAGCGTTTGGACAGGCGAGGCTAACTATGGCTACACCTTC; cdr3_aa: CSVWTGEANYGYTF
d_call: TRBD2; j_call: TRBJ2-1; v_call: TRBV27; clone_size: few; cdr3_nt: TGTGCCAGCAGTTTCCCGGGAGGCCTTAGGCAGTTCTTC; cdr3_aa: CASSFPGGLRQFF